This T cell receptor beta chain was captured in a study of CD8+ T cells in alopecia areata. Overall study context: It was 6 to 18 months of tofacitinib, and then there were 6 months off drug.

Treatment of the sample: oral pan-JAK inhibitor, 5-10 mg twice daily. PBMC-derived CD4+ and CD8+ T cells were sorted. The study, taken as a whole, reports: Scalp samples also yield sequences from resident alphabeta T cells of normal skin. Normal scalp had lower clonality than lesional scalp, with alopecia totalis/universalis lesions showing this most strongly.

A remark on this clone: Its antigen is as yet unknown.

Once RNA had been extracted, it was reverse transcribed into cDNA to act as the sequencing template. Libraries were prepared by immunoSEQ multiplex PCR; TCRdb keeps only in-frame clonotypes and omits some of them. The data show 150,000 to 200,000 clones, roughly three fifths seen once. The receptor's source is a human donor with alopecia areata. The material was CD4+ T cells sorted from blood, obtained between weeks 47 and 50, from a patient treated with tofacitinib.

DNA of the CDR3: TGTGCCATCAGACTGGGGCAGGGGTCTAACAATGAGCAGTTCTTC. This codes for CAIRLGQGSNNEQFF. V usage is TRBV6-1 and J usage is TRBJ2-1, with TRBD1 as a possible D gene (6 bases). CDR1 MNHNS and CDR2 SASEGT come from the germline V gene. Trimming took 10 bases from V and 5 from J, leaving 21 bases between them. CDR3 length: 15 amino acids.